This T cell receptor (beta chain) comes out of a study of T cells in Graves' hyperthyroidism and ophthalmopathy. About the research overall: Any treatment followed the collection of peripheral blood at initial diagnosis. Study results and limitations: The model forecast ophthalmopathy, anticipating it by a median about 7 months before onset. Blood also contained most expanded thyroid clonotypes above 0.001.

Based on clinical symptoms, serum thyroxine and TRAb, thyroid ultrasound and orbital computed tomography, diagnoses were reached. Using RNA transcripts as the source, TCR beta CDR3 regions were amplified. First-round RT-PCR targeting the TCR CDR3 was performed with the HTBI primer set. TCRdb re-called the multiplex PCR reads with MiXCR, one entry per CDR3 protein. The sample carries about 560,000 distinct CDR3 sequences, over 15% recorded once. Trimming removed 6 bases from V and 7 bases from J, with 25 bases in between. CDR3 length: 17 amino acids. Germline CDR1 reads SGHRS; CDR2 reads YFSETQ. Points on this clonotype: No antigen is known for it.

The sequencing input was blood. The gene calls are TRBV5-1 and TRBJ1-4; maybe TRBD1 (5 bases). The source is a woman aged 18-29 years with Graves' hyperthyroidism. The CDR3 region has the DNA TGCGCCAGCACCGAGAAGAGGCAGAACAAGGGGTTTGAAAAACTGTTTTTT. Translated, it gives CASTEKRQNKGFEKLFF.